This entry features one T cell receptor beta chain sequence. Sequencing was performed with immunoSEQ multiplex PCR; in TCRdb, only in-frame clones are kept and a portion is missing. Among about 46,000 clones listed, approximately 88% were seen once. The CDR3 consists of 15 residues. V lost 0 bases, J lost 4 bases, and 5 bases stayed unmatched. Germline V lookup: CDR1 SGHRS, CDR2 YFSETQ. The data are from a study of blood T cell repertoires in COVID-19. For the study at large: The analysed material was cDNA or gDNA that came from T cells, B-cell-depleted T cells, or PBMCs.

V and J are TRBV5-1 and TRBJ2-3; 7 positions agree with TRBD1. The TCR comes from a man aged 45-65 years with acute or convalescent COVID-19. Sequencing was carried out using peripheral blood. The CDR3 DNA follows: TGCGCCAGCAGCTTGGTAGGGGGCGGTGCAGATACGCAGTATTTT. Its protein is CASSLVGGGADTQYF.